A selection of T cell receptor beta chains follows, all from one sample in a study of blood T cell repertoires in COVID-19. The data were produced by immunoSEQ multiplex PCR, yet TCRdb's version contains in-frame clones alone and is incomplete. The repertoire holds about 98,000 clones, with roughly 80% as singletons. Specimen: peripheral blood. Receptor source: a man aged 65 to 85 with active or convalescent COVID-19. Each CDR3 is given with its conserved first and last residue. The order of the fields is CDR3 DNA, CDR3 protein, clone size, J gene, D gene, V gene. D genes are given only for firm matches. A clone size is listed for some rows: how often the clone was seen (once, few, many), or a class if it is expanded.

TGCGCCAGCAGCTTGGGTGGCAGGAGGCCAGATACGCAGTATTTT | CASSLGGRRPDTQYF | . | TRBJ2-3 | . | TRBV5-1
TGTGCCAGCAGCTTGGGGGCCGGTTTGGGAACTAATGAAAAACTGTTTTTT | CASSLGAGLGTNEKLFF | . | TRBJ1-4 | . | TRBV5-5
TGCGCCAGCAGCGCGGCAGGGACAGATACGCAGTATTTT | CASSAAGTDTQYF | . | TRBJ2-3 | . | TRBV5-1
TGCGCCAGCAGCACGGGACTAGCGGGAATCGAGCAGTACTTC | CASSTGLAGIEQYF | . | TRBJ2-7 | TRBD2 | TRBV5-1
TGTGCCAGCAGCGCGCTCCGGGACAAATCCCCCCCGGGCACCGGGGCCAACGTCCTGACTTTC | CASSALRDKSPPGTGANVLTF | . | TRBJ2-6 | . | TRBV21-1
TGTGCTAACCTTGGCGGGGGGACCCAGTACTTC | CANLGGGTQYF | . | TRBJ2-5 | TRBD2 | TRBV24-1
TGTGCCAGCAGCTACAGACTAGCGGACACAGATACGCAGTATTTT | CASSYRLADTDTQYF | few | TRBJ2-3 | TRBD2 | TRBV7-2
TGTGCCAGCTCACCACCAGGAGGATGGTGGGAGACCCAGTACTTC | CASSPPGGWWETQYF | . | TRBJ2-5 | . | TRBV18
TGTGCCAGCAGCGGGGGACTAGCGGGGGGTATCGGGACCCAGTACTTC | CASSGGLAGGIGTQYF | . | TRBJ2-5 | TRBD2 | TRBV2
TGTGCCGGAACGACAGGGGATCAGCCCCAGCATTTT | CAGTTGDQPQHF | . | TRBJ1-5 | TRBD1 | TRBV2
TGTGCCAGCAGCTTAGTGGCCAGTGATACGCAGTATTTT | CASSLVASDTQYF | . | TRBJ2-3 | . | TRBV7-2
TGTGCCAGCAGTCGCCTCCGGGACAGGGTTAATCAGCCCCAGCATTTT | CASSRLRDRVNQPQHF | . | TRBJ1-5 | TRBD1 | TRBV6-2/TRBV6-3
TGTGCCAGCAGCGTATACCCGGGACAAGGAGGCGAGCAGTACTTC | CASSVYPGQGGEQYF | . | TRBJ2-7 | . | TRBV9
TGTGCCAGCAGAGACCAGGGGGCGGCGGCGGGGGGCTACACCTTC | CASRDQGAAAGGYTF | . | TRBJ1-2 | TRBD1 | TRBV6-5
TGTGCCAGCAGTGCGTTCTTAGCAGATACGCAGTATTTT | CASSAFLADTQYF | . | TRBJ2-3 | . | TRBV6-4
TGTGCCAGCAGCCGCGGACTAGCCGACGGGGAGCTGTTTTTT | CASSRGLADGELFF | . | TRBJ2-2 | TRBD2 | TRBV5-6
TGCAGTGCTAGTAGTCGCTGGGGTGACAGGGGTAGCGAGAGGGGCTACACCTTC | CSASSRWGDRGSERGYTF | . | TRBJ1-2 | TRBD1 | TRBV20-1
TGTGCCAGCACCCCCGGGGGGGGGTGGTACGAGCAGTACTTC | CASTPGGGWYEQYF | . | TRBJ2-7 | TRBD2 | TRBV6-5
TGTGCCAGCAGCCAAGCTGCCGGCAGGCCATATGGCTACACCTTC | CASSQAAGRPYGYTF | . | TRBJ1-2 | . | TRBV3-1/TRBV3-2
TGTGCCAGCAGCTTGAGGGTTTATCAGACTGAAGCTTTCTTT | CASSLRVYQTEAFF | few | TRBJ1-1 | . | TRBV11-3